This is a list of T cell receptor beta chains from one sample in a study of CD8 T cells in Susac syndrome. MiXCR, applied by TCRdb to the immunoSEQ multiplex PCR reads, yields one record per CDR3 protein. Among 120,000 or so distinct CDR3 sequences listed, around 95% were seen once. Source material: CD8+ T cells from PBMCs. Receptors were obtained from a human donor with Susac syndrome. The CDR3 runs from the conserved cysteine through the conserved F or W. D genes are given only for firm matches. Size tells how often a clone was seen (once, few, many) or the class of an expanded clone, and some rows leave it out.

J	D	size	V	CDR3	DNA
TRBJ2-1	NA	NA	TRBV20-1	CSARDLVRSNEQFF	TGCAGTGCAAGGGACTTAGTGAGGTCCAATGAGCAGTTCTTC
TRBJ2-7	NA	once	TRBV18	CASSPSSYEQCF	TGTGCCAGCTCACCAAGCTCCTACGAGCAGTGCTTC
TRBJ1-5	TRBD1	NA	TRBV20-1	CSARDRGGGQPQHF	TGCAGTGCTAGAGACAGGGGGGGCGGTCAGCCCCAGCATTTT
TRBJ1-2	NA	NA	TRBV30	CAWREGYGYTF	TGTGCCTGGAGGGAGGGGTATGGCTACACCTTC
TRBJ1-1	NA	NA	TRBV30	CAWRGRGAKTEAFF	TGTGCCTGGAGGGGACGGGGGGCGAAAACTGAAGCTTTCTTT
TRBJ2-5	NA	NA	TRBV5-6	CASSPEISGTPETQYF	TGTGCCAGCAGCCCGGAGATATCGGGGACGCCAGAGACCCAGTACTTC
TRBJ2-4	NA	NA	TRBV28	CASSPGAGENIQYF	TGTGCCAGCAGTCCGGGGGCAGGAGAAAACATTCAGTACTTC
TRBJ2-5	TRBD2	NA	TRBV4-1	CASSPQVAGGRETQYF	TGCGCCAGCAGCCCCCAAGTAGCGGGGGGGCGAGAGACCCAGTACTTC
TRBJ1-2	TRBD1	NA	TRBV9	CASSVEETGASANYGYTF	TGTGCCAGCAGCGTAGAAGAGACAGGGGCCTCAGCTAACTATGGCTACACCTTC
TRBJ1-5	TRBD1	NA	TRBV12-3/TRBV12-4	CASSLDRGSQPQHF	TGTGCCAGCAGTCTAGACAGGGGGAGTCAGCCCCAGCATTTT
TRBJ1-2	TRBD1	NA	TRBV30	CAWIPGTGPNYGYTF	TGTGCCTGGATTCCCGGGACAGGGCCTAACTATGGCTACACCTTC
TRBJ1-2	TRBD1	NA	TRBV27	CASSSPRTGSPGYTF	TGTGCCAGCAGTTCTCCTAGGACAGGCTCCCCTGGCTACACCTTC
TRBJ1-1	NA	few	TRBV7-9	CASSPGRTEAFF	TGTGCCAGCAGCCCCGGGCGTACTGAAGCTTTCTTT
TRBJ2-7	NA	once	TRBV5-6	CASSFNSAYEQYF	TGTGCCAGCAGCTTCAACAGTGCCTACGAGCAGTACTTC
TRBJ2-1	NA	NA	TRBV12-3/TRBV12-4	CASSFGPGLSSYNEQFF	TGTGCCAGCAGTTTCGGGCCGGGACTTAGCTCCTACAATGAGCAGTTCTTC
TRBJ1-1	NA	NA	TRBV20-1	CSAREVPGGEVAEAFF	TGCAGTGCTAGAGAAGTCCCGGGCGGTGAAGTTGCTGAAGCTTTCTTT
TRBJ1-1	NA	NA	TRBV19	CASTPPWHTEAFF	TGTGCCAGTACCCCACCCTGGCACACTGAAGCTTTCTTT
TRBJ2-7	NA	many	TRBV5-1	CASSLGGEQYF	TGTGCCAGCAGTTTAGGCGGGGAGCAGTACTTC
TRBJ2-5	TRBD1	NA	TRBV2	CAAAGGGETQYF	TGTGCCGCTGCAGGGGGCGGGGAGACCCAGTACTTC
TRBJ1-4	TRBD1	NA	TRBV15	CATSRARGITNEKLFF	TGTGCCACCAGCAGAGCCAGGGGGATAACTAATGAAAAACTGTTTTTT
TRBJ2-3	NA	NA	TRBV6-5	CASSYGPGPDTQYF	TGTGCCAGCAGTTACGGTCCAGGGCCAGATACGCAGTATTTT
TRBJ2-2	NA	NA	TRBV30	CAWSVEPGVPGELFF	TGTGCCTGGAGTGTAGAACCAGGGGTCCCCGGGGAGCTGTTTTTT
TRBJ1-2	NA	NA	TRBV27	CASSLGRGAGYGYTF	TGTGCCAGCAGTTTAGGGCGGGGGGCAGGCTATGGCTACACCTTC
TRBJ2-1	NA	NA	TRBV20-1	CSALGGAGNEQFF	TGCAGTGCCCTAGGGGGAGCGGGTAATGAGCAGTTCTTC
TRBJ2-1	TRBD2	NA	TRBV6-4	CASPPRGSSGGDEQFF	TGTGCCAGCCCCCCCCGGGGAAGTAGCGGGGGGGATGAGCAGTTCTTC
TRBJ1-1	NA	few	TRBV7-9	CASSQGRDTEAFF	TGTGCCAGCAGTCAGGGGCGGGATACTGAAGCTTTCTTT
TRBJ1-2	TRBD1	NA	TRBV12-3/TRBV12-4	CASSPGQSNYGYTF	TGTGCCAGCAGTCCGGGACAGAGTAACTATGGCTACACCTTC
TRBJ2-2	NA	NA	TRBV15	CATSRDQGLPNTGELFF	TGTGCCACCAGCAGAGATCAGGGACTGCCTAACACCGGGGAGCTGTTTTTT
TRBJ2-7	NA	NA	TRBV5-6	CASSLIPTPRYEQYF	TGTGCCAGCAGCTTGATACCGACCCCCCGCTACGAGCAGTACTTC
TRBJ2-3	TRBD2	NA	TRBV27	CASSRRGLAGGKTDTQYF	TGTGCCAGCAGTCGTCGGGGACTAGCGGGAGGTAAAACCGATACGCAGTATTTT
TRBJ2-4	NA	NA	TRBV13	CASSLQTAPMGNIQYF	TGTGCCAGCAGCCTCCAGACAGCCCCAATGGGAAACATTCAGTACTTC
TRBJ1-2	NA	NA	TRBV20-1	CSARTQADYGYTF	TGCAGTGCTAGAACACAGGCAGACTATGGCTACACCTTC
TRBJ2-7	TRBD1	few	TRBV4-1	CASSQTGTENYEQYF	TGCGCCAGCAGCCAGACCGGGACAGAAAACTACGAGCAGTACTTC
TRBJ1-1	NA	NA	TRBV28	CASRENMNTEAFF	TGTGCCAGCAGGGAGAACATGAACACTGAAGCTTTCTTT
TRBJ2-3	TRBD2	once	TRBV4-3	CASSQDPTQPGLALHTQYF	TGCGCCAGCAGCCAAGATCCGACCCAGCCGGGACTAGCGCTACATACGCAGTATTTT